Below, 26 T cell receptor beta chains from the same sample are listed, as sequenced in a study of CD8 T cells in Susac syndrome. Random hexamers were used to reverse transcribe an amount of roughly 0.45 to 1 ug RNA. MiXCR, run by TCRdb on the immunoSEQ multiplex PCR reads, gives a single entry per CDR3 protein. The sample yields about 69,000 distinct CDR3 sequences, around nine tenths seen once. Specimen: CD8+ T cells from PBMCs. The source is a human donor with multiple sclerosis.

The chain combines TRBV14 with TRBJ2-7, with a tentative D call TRBD1 (5 bases). The CDR3 totals 15 residues. Germline lookup yields CDR1 SGHDN and CDR2 FVKESK. V shed 0 bases and J shed 3 bases, with 12 bases lying between them. CDR3 nucleotides: TGTGCCAGCAGCCAAGATCGGAACAGGATCTACGAGCAGTACTTC. The encoded protein is CASSQDRNRIYEQYF.

This rearrangement joins TRBV15 to TRBJ2-1; D perhaps matches TRBD1 (5 bases). This CDR3 is 14 amino acids long. Germline lookup yields CDR1 LNHNV and CDR2 YYDKDF (reference sequence). V lost 1 base to trimming and J lost 8 bases, with 12 bases between them. Written as DNA, the CDR3 is TGTGCCACCAGCAGAGTGGCAGGGATCGATGAGCAGTTCTTC. Protein: CATSRVAGIDEQFF.

This clonotype was counted once. This chain links TRBV3-1 with TRBJ2-1; D is undetermined. The V end lost 0 bases, the J end lost 4 bases, and 4 bases lay between the germline ends. Germline V gene sequence: CDR1 LGHDT, CDR2 YNNKEL (reference sequence). This CDR3 is built from 13 residues. The CDR3 sequence is CASSQDVYNEQFF. The CDR3 DNA reads TGTGCCAGCAGCCAAGACGTTTACAATGAGCAGTTCTTC.

The chain combines TRBV5-6 with TRBJ1-1; TRBD1 is a possible D gene (5 bases). Trimming stripped 2 bases from V and 8 bases from J, with 10 bases between. This CDR3 has 12 residues. Germline loops: CDR1 SGHDT, CDR2 YYEEEE. DNA for the CDR3: TGTGCCAGCAGCTTATCAGGGAGGGAAGCTTTCTTT. Protein product: CASSLSGREAFF.

This clonotype was recorded once. The chain employs TRBV4-3 and TRBJ2-2, with 10 bases fitting TRBD2. Germline V gives CDR1 LGHNA, CDR2 YSLEER. J was trimmed by 5 bases and V by 3 bases; bases with no gene match: 6. The CDR3 is made up of 16 amino acids. CDR3 amino acids: CASSHGLADLTGELFF. CDR3 sequence (DNA): TGCGCCAGCAGCCACGGACTAGCGGATCTTACCGGGGAGCTGTTTTTT.

The chain has TRBV3-1 and TRBJ2-3; 10 bases are shared with TRBD2. Germline V gene lookup returns CDR1 LGHDT and CDR2 YNNKEL (reference sequence). CDR3 length: 15 residues. J was trimmed by 7 bases and V by 3 bases; bases with no gene match: 7. The CDR3 DNA reads as TGTGCCAGCAGCCAGAGTACCACTAGCGGGAATACGCAGTATTTT. Translation: CASSQSTTSGNTQYF.

The V gene is TRBV13, the J gene TRBJ1-5; D not resolved. Deletions cut 3 bases from V and 5 bases from J, with 8 bases between. Looked up from germline, CDR1 is PRHDT and CDR2 is FYEKMQ (reference sequence). The CDR3 is 13 residues long. The CDR3 region has the DNA TGTGCCAGCAGCTTGGCGGCAGATCAGCCCCAGCATTTT. It codes for CASSLAADQPQHF.

The V call is TRBV4-1, the J call TRBJ1-4; D remains ambiguous. V dropped 0 bases and J dropped 6 bases, with 14 bases sitting between them. The CDR3 is 16 residues long. CDR1 is MGHRA, CDR2 YSYEKL, per germline. CDR3 DNA sequence: TGCGCCAGCAGCCAAGAGTGGAGAGATCTTTATGAAAAACTGTTTTTT. It translates to CASSQEWRDLYEKLFF.

The chain combines TRBV28 with TRBJ2-3; D gene ambiguous. V gave up 1 base and J gave up 9 bases, with 5 bases separating them. The CDR3 length is 11 residues. Germline CDR1 reads MDHEN; CDR2 reads SYDVKM. In DNA form, the CDR3 reads TGTGCCAGCAGTTTATCATGGACGCAGTATTTT. It translates to CASSLSWTQYF.

The chain carries TRBV7-8 and TRBJ1-5, with D tentatively TRBD1 (5 bases). The V end was cut by 6 bases, the J end by 0 bases, with 15 bases between. The germline CDR1 and CDR2 sequences are SGHVS and FQNEAQ. The CDR3 covers 16 residues. The CDR3 spells CASSQTAPYSNQPQHF. The CDR3 nucleotides read TGTGCCAGCAGTCAGACAGCCCCCTATAGCAATCAGCCCCAGCATTTT.

This chain connects TRBV7-6 to TRBJ2-5; 7 bases map to TRBD1. There are 14 residues in the CDR3. After removal of 7 bases from V and 5 bases from J, the junction contained 10 bases not matched to a gene. Germline CDR1 and CDR2: SGHVS and FNYEAQ. The CDR3 DNA reads as TGTGCCAGCACCGGGACAGTCACAAAGGAGACCCAGTACTTC. Translation: CASTGTVTKETQYF.

The chain uses TRBV24-1 and TRBJ2-7; 7 bases map to TRBD1. V dropped 6 bases and J dropped 7; count of bases not matched to a gene: 11. The CDR3 totals 14 residues. CDR1 is KGHDR, CDR2 SFDVKD, per germline. CDR3 nucleotides: TGTGCCACCAGTCCTCGGGACAGTAGTCGGGAGCAGTACTTC. Translation gives CATSPRDSSREQYF.

This clonotype has only a few counts. The rearrangement links TRBV24-1 to TRBJ2-7; D remains unclear. The V gene lost 6 bases and the J gene lost 1 base, with 6 bases spanning the gap. The CDR3 has 12 amino acids. In germline, CDR1 is KGHDR, CDR2 SFDVKD. The CDR3 protein is CATSLQSYEQYF. CDR3 DNA: TGTGCCACCAGTTTGCAGTCCTACGAGCAGTACTTC.

The V gene is TRBV7-9, the J gene TRBJ2-5; D uncertain. The CDR3 extends over 16 amino acids. V gave up 6 bases and J gave up 3 bases, with 20 bases separating them. Germline CDR1 reads SEHNR; CDR2 reads FQNEAQ (reference sequence). CDR3 coding DNA: TGTGCCAGCAGGGATTATACTAACTATAAGGAAGAGACCCAGTACTTC. Amino acid sequence: CASRDYTNYKEETQYF.

The V and J genes are TRBV9 and TRBJ2-1; 7 bases map to TRBD2. The CDR3 extends over 13 amino acids. Germline lookup yields CDR1 SGDLS and CDR2 YYNGEE. The trim removed 0 bases at V and 6 bases at J, leaving 0 bases unmatched. In DNA form, the CDR3 reads TGTGCCAGCAGCGTAGGGACTAGCAATGAGCAGTTCTTC. Translated: CASSVGTSNEQFF. The whole variable domain, filled in from reference TRBV9 and TRBJ2-1, reads DSGVTQTPKHLITATGQRVTLRCSPRSGDLSVYWYQQSLDQGLQFLIQYYNGEERAKGNILERFSAQQFPDLHSELNLSSLELGDSALYFCASSVGTSNEQFFGPGTRLTVL.

The V call is TRBV5-4, the J call TRBJ1-2; D uncertain. V was cut by 1 base and J by 4 bases, with 14 bases left in between. The CDR3 length is 15 residues. Germline V CDR1 and CDR2: SGHNT, YYREEE (reference sequence). The CDR3 sequence is CASSLQWQDLYGYTF. In DNA form, the CDR3 reads TGTGCCAGCAGCTTGCAGTGGCAGGACCTCTATGGCTACACCTTC.

The chain combines TRBV27 with TRBJ2-1; 8 bases line up with TRBD2. Trimming cost V 4 bases and J 6 bases; bases outside gene matches: 8. The CDR3 runs to 15 residues. CDR1 and CDR2 from the germline V gene are MNHEY and SMNVEV (reference sequence). For the CDR3, the DNA is TGTGCCAGCAGTTGGTCGGGGGGGTCCCCCAATGAGCAGTTCTTC. Translation: CASSWSGGSPNEQFF.

The J gene is TRBJ2-7, the V gene TRBV28; TRBD1 agrees at 9 bases. The CDR3 extends over 16 amino acids. The V gene's germline CDR1 is MDHEN and CDR2 SYDVKM. V lost 5 bases to trimming and J lost 2 bases; unmatched junction nucleotides: 10. CDR3 DNA: TGTGCCAGCAGTACCCCGGGACAGGGAAGAACCTACGAGCAGTACTTC. Its translation is CASSTPGQGRTYEQYF.

This clonotype showed up just a few times. The rearrangement links TRBV18 to TRBJ2-7; the D gene is possibly TRBD1 (5 bases). CDR1 and CDR2 (germline): KGHSH, LQKENI. Trimming removed 2 bases at V and 3 bases at J, with 11 bases between. The length of the CDR3 is 14 residues. CDR3 amino acids: CASSPVRQHYEQYF. The CDR3, as DNA: TGTGCCAGCTCACCAGTGAGACAGCACTACGAGCAGTACTTC.

The chain recombines TRBV7-8 with TRBJ1-2; 8 bases are a match to TRBD1. The V gene end was trimmed by 2 bases and the J gene end by 5 bases; junction bases not matched to a gene: 7. The CDR3 contains 15 residues. Germline values: CDR1 SGHVS, CDR2 FQNEAQ. CDR3 sequence: CASSLSAGGPYGYTF. The CDR3 nucleotides are TGTGCCAGCAGCTTATCAGCAGGGGGCCCTTATGGCTACACCTTC.

V is TRBV6-1 and J is TRBJ2-5; D is perhaps TRBD2 (6 bases). The length of the CDR3 is 14 residues. Per germline, CDR1 MNHNS and CDR2 SASEGT. V was clipped by 8 bases and J by 0 bases, with 13 bases between them. The CDR3 here is CASDPGVYQETQYF. DNA of the CDR3: TGTGCCAGCGATCCGGGAGTGTACCAAGAGACCCAGTACTTC.

This chain uses TRBV4-2 with TRBJ1-5; 8 bases line up with TRBD1. Losses at the gene ends were 8 bases for V and 3 bases for J; bases not matched to a gene: 6. The CDR3 extends over 14 amino acids. Per the germline V gene, CDR1 is LGHNA and CDR2 is YNFKEQ. The CDR3: CASRGQGPNQPQHF. CDR3 sequence (DNA): TGTGCCAGCCGCGGACAGGGACCCAATCAGCCCCAGCATTTT.

This clonotype showed up just once. The rearrangement links TRBV13 to TRBJ2-2, with D possibly being TRBD2 (5 bases). V lost 7 bases to trimming and J lost 5 bases, with 17 bases between them. CDR3 length: 15 residues. From germline, CDR1 is PRHDT and CDR2 FYEKMQ (reference sequence). CDR3: CASTWTDSKTGELFF. For the CDR3, the DNA is TGTGCCAGCACCTGGACGGACTCCAAGACCGGGGAGCTGTTTTTT.

The chain joins TRBV3-1 to TRBJ2-4; 8 bases map to TRBD1. Germline V gene lookup returns CDR1 LGHDT and CDR2 YNNKEL (reference sequence). V was clipped by 2 bases and J by 1 base; unmatched bases: 13. CDR3 size: 19 residues. CDR3 sequence: CASSQPPQSQGAAKNIQYF. The CDR3 DNA sequence: TGTGCCAGCAGCCAACCGCCTCAGAGCCAGGGGGCTGCCAAAAACATTCAGTACTTC. The variable domain in full, with the rest retrieved from reference TRBV3-1 and TRBJ2-4, is DTAVSQTPKYLVTQMGNDKSIKCEQNLGHDTMYWYKQDSKKFLKIMFSYNNKELIINETVPNRFSPKSPDKAHLNLHINSLELGDSAVYFCASSQPPQSQGAAKNIQYFGAGTRLSVL.

The sample holds a few counts of this clonotype. The chain employs TRBV4-1 and TRBJ2-7, with D perhaps TRBD2 (5 bases). The CDR3 has 14 residues. V lost 1 base to trimming and J lost 2 bases, with 9 bases between them. CDR1 is MGHRA, CDR2 YSYEKL, per germline. CDR3 nucleotide sequence: TGCGCCAGCAGCCAAGCAATCGGGGCCTACGAGCAGTACTTC. Translated: CASSQAIGAYEQYF.

The J gene is TRBJ2-6, the V gene TRBV18; D uncertain. Trimming stripped 2 bases from V and 1 base from J, with 12 bases between. The germline gives CDR1 KGHSH, CDR2 LQKENI. CDR3 length equals 17 residues. CDR3 amino acids: CASSPIRFPSGANVLTF. CDR3 coding DNA: TGTGCCAGCTCACCAATTAGATTCCCATCTGGGGCCAACGTCCTGACTTTC.